Detailed here is one T cell receptor beta chain. The junction departs from the called germline gene at one end, perhaps through a read error. The data belong to a study of blood T cell repertoires in COVID-19. The CDR3 extends over 13 amino acids. Germline V gene sequence: CDR1 KGHSH, CDR2 LQKENI. TCRdb's copy holds only in-frame clones and misses some; the assay was immunoSEQ multiplex PCR. The table records 200,000 to 250,000 clones, about 86% of them present only once. The V call is TRBV18, the J call TRBJ2-7; 8 nucleotides align to TRBD2. This TCR derives from a man aged 55 to 70 with acute or convalescent COVID-19. The sequencing input was peripheral blood. The CDR3 DNA is TGTGCCAGCTCCGAGCGGGGGCGGGAGAAGTTGAACTTC. Translating gives CASSERGREKLNF.